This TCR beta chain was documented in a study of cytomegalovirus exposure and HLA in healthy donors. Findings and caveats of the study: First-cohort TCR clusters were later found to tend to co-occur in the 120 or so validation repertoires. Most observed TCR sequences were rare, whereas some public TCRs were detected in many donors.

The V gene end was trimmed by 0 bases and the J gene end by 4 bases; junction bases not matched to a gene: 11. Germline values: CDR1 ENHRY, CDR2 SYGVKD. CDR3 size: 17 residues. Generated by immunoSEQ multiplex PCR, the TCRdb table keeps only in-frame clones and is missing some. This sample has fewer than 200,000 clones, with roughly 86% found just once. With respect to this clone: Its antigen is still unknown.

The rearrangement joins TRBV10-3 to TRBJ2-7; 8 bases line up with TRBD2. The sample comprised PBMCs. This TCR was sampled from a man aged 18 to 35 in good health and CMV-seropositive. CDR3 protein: CAISESGGVSGTYEQYF. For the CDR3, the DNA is TGTGCCATCAGTGAGTCGGGGGGAGTTAGCGGGACGTACGAGCAGTACTTC.